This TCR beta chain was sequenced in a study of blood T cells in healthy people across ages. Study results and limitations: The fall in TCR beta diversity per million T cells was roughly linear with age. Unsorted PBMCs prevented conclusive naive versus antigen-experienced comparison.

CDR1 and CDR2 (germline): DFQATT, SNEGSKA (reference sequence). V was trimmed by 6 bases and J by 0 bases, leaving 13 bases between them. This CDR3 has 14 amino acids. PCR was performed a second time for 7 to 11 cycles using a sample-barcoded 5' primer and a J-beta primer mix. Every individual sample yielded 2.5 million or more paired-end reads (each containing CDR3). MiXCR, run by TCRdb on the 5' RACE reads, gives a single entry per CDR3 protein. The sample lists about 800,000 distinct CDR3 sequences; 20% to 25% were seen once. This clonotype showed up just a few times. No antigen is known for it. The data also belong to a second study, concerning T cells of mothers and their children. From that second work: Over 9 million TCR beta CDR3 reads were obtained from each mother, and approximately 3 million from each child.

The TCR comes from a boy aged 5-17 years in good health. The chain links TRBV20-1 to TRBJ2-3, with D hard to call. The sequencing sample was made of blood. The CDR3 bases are TGCAGTGCCCCCCTCGTGGGGAGCACAGATACGCAGTATTTT. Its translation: CSAPLVGSTDTQYF.